This T cell receptor beta chain appears in the sequencing data of a study of T cell responses to AZD1222 COVID-19 vaccine. General study findings and limits: Baseline seropositives among AZD1222 recipients totaled only five to seven. Spike-spanning, vaccine-associated CD4 TCRs were dominant at 160-218 and 743-854.

Libraries were prepared by immunoSEQ multiplex PCR; TCRdb keeps only in-frame clonotypes and omits some of them. This table holds fewer than 180,000 clones, roughly 90% found once. A note on this clone: The antigen is not known.

Germline V CDR1 and CDR2: KGHDR, SFDVKD. CDR3 size: 12 residues. The ends were cut back, 9 bases at V and 5 bases at J, with 12 bases in the middle. Material: peripheral blood, obtained 28 days after the second AZD1222 dose. The rearrangement links TRBV24-1 to TRBJ1-2, with D unresolved. This TCR came from an adult who received the AZD1222 COVID-19 vaccine. The chain's CDR3 is CATESTDYGYTF. The DNA for the CDR3 is TGTGCCACCGAGTCGACGGATTATGGCTACACCTTC.